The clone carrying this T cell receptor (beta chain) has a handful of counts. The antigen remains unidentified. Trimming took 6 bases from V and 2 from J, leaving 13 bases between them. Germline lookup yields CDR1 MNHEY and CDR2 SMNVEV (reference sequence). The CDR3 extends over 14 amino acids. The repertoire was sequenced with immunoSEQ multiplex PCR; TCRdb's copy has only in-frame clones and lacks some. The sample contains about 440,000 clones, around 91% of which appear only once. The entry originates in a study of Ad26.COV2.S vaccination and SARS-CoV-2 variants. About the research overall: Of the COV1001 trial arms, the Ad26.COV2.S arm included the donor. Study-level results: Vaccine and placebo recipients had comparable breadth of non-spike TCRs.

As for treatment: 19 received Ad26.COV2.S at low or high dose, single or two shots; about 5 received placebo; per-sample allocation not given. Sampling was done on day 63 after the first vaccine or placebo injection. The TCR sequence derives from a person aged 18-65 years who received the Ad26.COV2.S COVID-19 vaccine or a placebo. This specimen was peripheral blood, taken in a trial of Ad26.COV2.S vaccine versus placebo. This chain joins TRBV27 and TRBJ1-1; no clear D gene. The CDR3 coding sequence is TGTGCCAGCAGAACCGGAACACTTAACACTGAAGCTTTCTTT. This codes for CASRTGTLNTEAFF.